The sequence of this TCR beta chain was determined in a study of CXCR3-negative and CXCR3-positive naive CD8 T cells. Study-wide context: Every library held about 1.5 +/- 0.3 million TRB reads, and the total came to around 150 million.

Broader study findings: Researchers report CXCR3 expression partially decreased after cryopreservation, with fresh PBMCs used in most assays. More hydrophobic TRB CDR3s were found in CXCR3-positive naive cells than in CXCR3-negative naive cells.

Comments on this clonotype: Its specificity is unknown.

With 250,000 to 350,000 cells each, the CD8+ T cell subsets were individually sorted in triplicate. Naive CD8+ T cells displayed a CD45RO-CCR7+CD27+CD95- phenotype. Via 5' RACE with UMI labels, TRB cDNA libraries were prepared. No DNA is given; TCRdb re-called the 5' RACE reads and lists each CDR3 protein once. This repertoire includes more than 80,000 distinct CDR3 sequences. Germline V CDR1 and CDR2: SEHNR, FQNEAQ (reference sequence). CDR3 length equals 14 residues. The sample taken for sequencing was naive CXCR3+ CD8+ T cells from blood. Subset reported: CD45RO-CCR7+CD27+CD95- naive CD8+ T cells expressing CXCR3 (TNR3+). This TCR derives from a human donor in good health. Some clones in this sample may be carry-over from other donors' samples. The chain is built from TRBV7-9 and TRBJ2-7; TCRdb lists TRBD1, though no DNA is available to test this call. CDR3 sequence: CASSLDSRTYEQYF.